This TCR beta chain emerged from a study of shared clonotypes between healthy human individuals. The table came from immunoSEQ multiplex PCR; TCRdb's copy has only in-frame clones and leaves some out. The data show roughly 95,000 clones, over 40% seen once. Germline loops: CDR1 SGHRS, CDR2 YFSETQ. V shed 4 bases, J shed 0 bases, and the junction held 5 bases outside the gene matches. The CDR3 is made up of 15 amino acids. The rearrangement links TRBV5-1 to TRBJ1-1; TRBD1 matches 8 bases. The clonotype originates from a woman aged 40 to 55 in good health. Some clones in this sample may be carry-over from other donors' samples. Specimen: PBMCs. CDR3 protein: CASSVRQGLNTEAFF. The CDR3 nucleotides read TGCGCCAGCAGCGTAAGACAGGGGTTGAACACTGAAGCTTTCTTT. Full variable domain (missing parts from reference TRBV5-1 and TRBJ1-1): KAGVTQTPRYLIKTRGQQVTLSCSPISGHRSVSWYQQTPGQGLQFLFEYFSETQRNKGNFPGRFSGRQFSNSRSEMNVSTLELGDSALYLCASSVRQGLNTEAFFGQGTRLTVV.